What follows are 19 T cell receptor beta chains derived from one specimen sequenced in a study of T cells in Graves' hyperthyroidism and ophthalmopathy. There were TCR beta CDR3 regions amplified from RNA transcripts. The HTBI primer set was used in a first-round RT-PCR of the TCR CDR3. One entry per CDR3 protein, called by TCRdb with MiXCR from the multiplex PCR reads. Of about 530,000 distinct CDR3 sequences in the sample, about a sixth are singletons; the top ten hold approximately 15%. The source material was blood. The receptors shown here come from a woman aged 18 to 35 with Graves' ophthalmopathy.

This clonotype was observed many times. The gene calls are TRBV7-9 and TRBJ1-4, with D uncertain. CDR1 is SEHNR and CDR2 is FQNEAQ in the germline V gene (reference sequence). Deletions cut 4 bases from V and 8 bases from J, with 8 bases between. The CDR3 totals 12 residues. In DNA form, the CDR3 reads TGTGCCAGCAGCTCTCAACAGGAAAAACTGTTTTTT. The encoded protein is CASSSQQEKLFF.

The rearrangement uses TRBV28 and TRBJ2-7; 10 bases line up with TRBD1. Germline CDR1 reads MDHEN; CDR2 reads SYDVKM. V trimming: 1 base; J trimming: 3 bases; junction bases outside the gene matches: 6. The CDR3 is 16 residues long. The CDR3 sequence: CASSLSGTGVLYEQYF. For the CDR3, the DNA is TGTGCCAGCAGTTTATCTGGGACAGGGGTCCTCTACGAGCAGTACTTC.

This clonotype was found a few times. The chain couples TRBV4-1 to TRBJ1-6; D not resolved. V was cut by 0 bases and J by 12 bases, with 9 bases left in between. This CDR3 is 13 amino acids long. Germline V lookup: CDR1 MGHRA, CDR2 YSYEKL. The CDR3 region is CASSQDLTGPLHF. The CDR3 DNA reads TGCGCCAGCAGCCAAGATTTAACTGGACCCCTCCACTTT.

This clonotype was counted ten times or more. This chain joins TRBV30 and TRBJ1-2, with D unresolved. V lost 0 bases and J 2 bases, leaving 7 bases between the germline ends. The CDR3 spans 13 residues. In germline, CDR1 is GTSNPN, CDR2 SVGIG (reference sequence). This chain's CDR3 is CAWSVRGNYGYTF. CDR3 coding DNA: TGTGCCTGGAGTGTACGCGGGAACTATGGCTACACCTTC.

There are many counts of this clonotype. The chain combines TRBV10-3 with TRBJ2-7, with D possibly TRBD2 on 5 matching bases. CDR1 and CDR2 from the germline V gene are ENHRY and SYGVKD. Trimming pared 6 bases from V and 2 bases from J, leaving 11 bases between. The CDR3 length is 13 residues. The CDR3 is CAISIDGTYEQYF. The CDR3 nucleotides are TGTGCCATCAGCATCGACGGGACCTACGAGCAGTACTTC.

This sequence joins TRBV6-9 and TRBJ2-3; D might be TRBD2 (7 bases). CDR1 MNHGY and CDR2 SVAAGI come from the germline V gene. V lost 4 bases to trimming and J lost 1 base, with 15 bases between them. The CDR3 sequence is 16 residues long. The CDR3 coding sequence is TGTGCCAGCAGTTGGGAGCCGGGGGGCCGCACAGATACGCAGTATTTT. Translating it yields CASSWEPGGRTDTQYF.

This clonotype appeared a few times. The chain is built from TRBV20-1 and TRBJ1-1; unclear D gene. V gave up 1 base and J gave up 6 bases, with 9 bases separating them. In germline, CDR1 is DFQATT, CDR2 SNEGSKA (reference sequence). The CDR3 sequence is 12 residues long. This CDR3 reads CSARGLIPEAFF. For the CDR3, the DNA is TGCAGTGCTAGAGGACTCATTCCTGAAGCTTTCTTT.

The DNA of the CDR3 is TGTGCCAGCAGTAGGGACAGGGTCGTTACCGGGGAGCTGTTTTTT. It yields the protein CASSRDRVVTGELFF. The chain has TRBV2 and TRBJ2-2, with 9 nucleotides matching TRBD1. The CDR3 has 15 residues. Trimming removed 5 bases from V and 5 bases from J; junction bases left unmatched: 6. The germline gives CDR1 SNHLY, CDR2 FYNNEI.

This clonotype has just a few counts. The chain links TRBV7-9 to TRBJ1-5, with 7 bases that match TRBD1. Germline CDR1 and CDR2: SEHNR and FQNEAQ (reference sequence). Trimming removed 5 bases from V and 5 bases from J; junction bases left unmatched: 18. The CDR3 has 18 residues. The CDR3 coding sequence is TGTGCCAGCAGCCCCTACGCCCCGAGACAGGGTGTGGATCAGCCCCAGCATTTT. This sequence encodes CASSPYAPRQGVDQPQHF.

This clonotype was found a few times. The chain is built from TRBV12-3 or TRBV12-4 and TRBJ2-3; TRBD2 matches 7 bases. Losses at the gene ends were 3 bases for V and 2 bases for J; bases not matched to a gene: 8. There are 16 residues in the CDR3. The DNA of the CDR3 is TGTGCCAGCAGTTTGTCTTACGGGGGGACCACAGATACGCAGTATTTT. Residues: CASSLSYGGTTDTQYF.

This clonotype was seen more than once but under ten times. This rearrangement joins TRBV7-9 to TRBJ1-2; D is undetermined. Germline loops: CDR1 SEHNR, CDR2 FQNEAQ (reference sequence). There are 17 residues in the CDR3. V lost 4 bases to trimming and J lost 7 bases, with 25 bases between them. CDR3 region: CASSYIDPGWVISGYTF. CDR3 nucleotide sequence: TGTGCCAGCAGCTATATAGACCCGGGGTGGGTGATTTCTGGCTACACCTTC.

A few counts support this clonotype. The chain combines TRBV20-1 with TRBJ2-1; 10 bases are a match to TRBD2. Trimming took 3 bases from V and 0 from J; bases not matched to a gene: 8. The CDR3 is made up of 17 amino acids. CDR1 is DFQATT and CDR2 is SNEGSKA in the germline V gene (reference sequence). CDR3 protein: CSARDGLAAPSYNEQFF. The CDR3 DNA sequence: TGCAGTGCTAGGGATGGACTAGCGGCTCCCTCCTACAATGAGCAGTTCTTC.

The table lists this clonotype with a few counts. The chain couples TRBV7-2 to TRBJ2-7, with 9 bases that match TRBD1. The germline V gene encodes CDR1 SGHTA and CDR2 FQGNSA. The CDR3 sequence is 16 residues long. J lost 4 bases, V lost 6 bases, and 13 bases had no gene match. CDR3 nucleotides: TGTGCCAGCAGTTTCCGGCCGGGACAGGGAGGGTACGAGCAGTACTTC. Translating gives CASSFRPGQGGYEQYF.

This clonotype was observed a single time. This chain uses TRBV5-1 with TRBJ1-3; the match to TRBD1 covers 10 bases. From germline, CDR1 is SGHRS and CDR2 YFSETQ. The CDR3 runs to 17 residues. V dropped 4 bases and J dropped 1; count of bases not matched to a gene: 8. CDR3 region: CASSTARQGASGNTIYF. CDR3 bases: TGCGCCAGCAGCACCGCACGACAGGGGGCTTCTGGAAACACCATATATTTT.

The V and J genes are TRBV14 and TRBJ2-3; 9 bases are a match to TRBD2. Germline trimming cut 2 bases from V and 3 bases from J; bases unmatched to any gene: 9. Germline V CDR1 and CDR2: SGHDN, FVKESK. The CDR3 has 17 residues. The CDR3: CASSQRNSGSFTDTQYF. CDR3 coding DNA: TGTGCCAGCAGCCAACGGAATAGCGGGAGTTTTACAGATACGCAGTATTTT.

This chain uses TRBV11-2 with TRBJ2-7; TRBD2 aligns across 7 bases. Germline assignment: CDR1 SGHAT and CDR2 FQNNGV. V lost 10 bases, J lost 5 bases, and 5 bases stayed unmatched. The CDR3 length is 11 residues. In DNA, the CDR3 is TGTGCCACCCGGGGAGGGGACGAGCAGTACTTC. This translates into CATRGGDEQYF.

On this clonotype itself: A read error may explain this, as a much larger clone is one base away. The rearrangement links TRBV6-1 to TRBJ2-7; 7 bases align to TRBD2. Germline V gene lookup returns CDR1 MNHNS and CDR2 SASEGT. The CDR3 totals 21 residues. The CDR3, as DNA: TGTGCCAGCAGTCACGCGGGAGATGAGGGCATGGGGCTCGACCTCCCTTACGAGCAGCACTTC. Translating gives CASSHAGDEGMGLDLPYEQHF.

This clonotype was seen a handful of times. CDR3 bases: TGTGCCAGCAGCGTAAAGGCTAACACTGAAGCTTTCTTT. This codes for CASSVKANTEAFF. The chain couples TRBV9 to TRBJ1-1; D gene ambiguous. The CDR3 contains 13 residues. The V gene lost 1 base and the J gene lost 2 bases, with 6 bases spanning the gap. CDR1 SGDLS and CDR2 YYNGEE come from the germline V gene.

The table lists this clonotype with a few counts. The CDR3 region is CSFKLDRNTEAFF. The CDR3 nucleotides read TGCAGCTTTAAATTGGACAGAAACACTGAAGCTTTCTTT. This sequence joins TRBV29-1 and TRBJ1-1; tentatively, D is TRBD1 (6 bases). Germline loops: CDR1 SQVTM, CDR2 ANQGSEA. The CDR3 runs 13 residues. Trimming cost V 8 bases and J 2 bases, with 15 bases left between them.